This TCR beta chain is drawn from a study of blood T cells in healthy people across ages. Primed by a sample-barcoded 5' primer and a J-beta primer mix, a second PCR proceeded for about 7 to 11 cycles. TCRdb redid the calling of the 5' RACE reads with MiXCR, one entry per CDR3 protein. The sample includes some 760,000 distinct CDR3 sequences, 20% to 25% of them seen just once. This clonotype was seen a handful of times. V was trimmed by 1 base and J by 7 bases, leaving 13 bases between them. The CDR3 spans 14 residues. In germline, CDR1 is LNHNV, CDR2 YYDKDF (reference sequence). This sample also appeared in a second study, on T cells of mothers and their children.

This sequence originates from a boy under 18 in good health. V and J are TRBV15 and TRBJ1-1; D unclear. The sample taken for sequencing was blood. Here the CDR3 reads CATSRVDTWNEAFF. As DNA, the CDR3 is TGTGCCACCAGCAGAGTTGACACTTGGAATGAAGCTTTCTTT.